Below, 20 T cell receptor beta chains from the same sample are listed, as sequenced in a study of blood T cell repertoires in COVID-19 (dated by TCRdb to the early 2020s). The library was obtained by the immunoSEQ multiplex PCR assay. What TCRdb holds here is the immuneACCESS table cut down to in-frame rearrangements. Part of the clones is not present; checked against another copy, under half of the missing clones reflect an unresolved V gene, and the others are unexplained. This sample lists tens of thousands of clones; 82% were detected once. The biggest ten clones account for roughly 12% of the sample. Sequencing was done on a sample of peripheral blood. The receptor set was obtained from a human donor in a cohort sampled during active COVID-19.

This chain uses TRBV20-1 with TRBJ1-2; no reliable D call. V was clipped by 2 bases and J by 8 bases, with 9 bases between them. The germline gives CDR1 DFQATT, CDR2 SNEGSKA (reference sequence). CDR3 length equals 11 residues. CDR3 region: CSARTALGYTF. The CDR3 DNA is TGCAGTGCTAGAACAGCCCTCGGCTACACCTTC.

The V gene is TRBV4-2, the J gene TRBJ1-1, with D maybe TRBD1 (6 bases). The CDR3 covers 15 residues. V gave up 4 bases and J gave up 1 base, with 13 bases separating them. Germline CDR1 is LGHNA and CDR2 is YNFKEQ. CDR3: CASSREQGQNTEAFF. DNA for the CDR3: TGTGCCAGCAGCCGGGAACAGGGACAGAACACTGAAGCTTTCTTT.

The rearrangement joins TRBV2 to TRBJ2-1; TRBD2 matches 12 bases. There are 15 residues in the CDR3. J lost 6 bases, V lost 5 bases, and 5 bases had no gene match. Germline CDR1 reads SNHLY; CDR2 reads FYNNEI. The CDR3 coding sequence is TGTGCCAGCAGTTGGACTAGCGGGGAGGGCAATGAGCAGTTCTTC. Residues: CASSWTSGEGNEQFF.

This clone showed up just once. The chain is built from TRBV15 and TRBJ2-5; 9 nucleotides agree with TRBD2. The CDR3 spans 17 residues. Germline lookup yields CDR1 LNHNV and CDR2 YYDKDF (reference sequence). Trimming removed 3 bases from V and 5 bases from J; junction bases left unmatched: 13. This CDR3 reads CATSRPGEAGGGETQYF. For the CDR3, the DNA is TGTGCCACCAGCAGGCCGGGAGAAGCGGGGGGCGGCGAGACCCAGTACTTC.

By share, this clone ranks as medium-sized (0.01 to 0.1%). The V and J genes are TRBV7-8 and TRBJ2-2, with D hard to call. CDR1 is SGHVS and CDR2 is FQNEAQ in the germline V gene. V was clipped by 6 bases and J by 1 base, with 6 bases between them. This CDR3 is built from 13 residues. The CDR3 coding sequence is TGTGCCAGCAGGTCGGGGAACACCGGGGAGCTGTTTTTT. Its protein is CASRSGNTGELFF.

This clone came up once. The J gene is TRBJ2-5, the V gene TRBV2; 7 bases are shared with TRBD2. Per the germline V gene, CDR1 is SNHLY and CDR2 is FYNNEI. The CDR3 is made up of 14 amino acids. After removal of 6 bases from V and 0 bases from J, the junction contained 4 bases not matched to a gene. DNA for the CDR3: TGTGCCAGCAGGAGCGGGGTGTACCAAGAGACCCAGTACTTC. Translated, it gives CASRSGVYQETQYF.

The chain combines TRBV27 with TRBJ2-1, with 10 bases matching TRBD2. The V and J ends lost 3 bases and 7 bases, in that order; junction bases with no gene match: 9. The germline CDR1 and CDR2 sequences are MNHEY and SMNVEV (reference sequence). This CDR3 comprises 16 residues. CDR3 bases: TGTGCCAGCAGTTTGGTAGCGGGGGGATCCCGAAATGAGCAGTTCTTC. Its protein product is CASSLVAGGSRNEQFF.

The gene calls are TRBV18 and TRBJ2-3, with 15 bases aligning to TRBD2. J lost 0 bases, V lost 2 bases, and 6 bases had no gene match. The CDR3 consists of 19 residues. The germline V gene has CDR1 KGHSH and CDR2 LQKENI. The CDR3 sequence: CASSPRTSGGAVSTDTQYF. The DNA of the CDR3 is TGTGCCAGCTCACCAAGGACTAGCGGGGGGGCCGTCAGCACAGATACGCAGTATTTT.

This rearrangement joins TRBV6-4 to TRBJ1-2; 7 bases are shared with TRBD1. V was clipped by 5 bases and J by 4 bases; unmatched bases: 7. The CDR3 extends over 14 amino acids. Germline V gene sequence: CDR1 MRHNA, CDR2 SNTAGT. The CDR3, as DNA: TGTGCCAGCAGTCCCGGGACAGCCCCCTATGGCTACACCTTC. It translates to CASSPGTAPYGYTF.

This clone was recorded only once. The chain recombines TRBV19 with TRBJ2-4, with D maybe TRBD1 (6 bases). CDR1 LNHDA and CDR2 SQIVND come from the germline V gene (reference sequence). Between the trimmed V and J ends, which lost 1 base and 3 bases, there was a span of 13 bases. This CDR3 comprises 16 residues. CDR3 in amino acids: CASSIALRGGKNIQYF. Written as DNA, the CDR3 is TGTGCCAGTAGTATAGCCCTCAGGGGTGGCAAAAACATTCAGTACTTC.

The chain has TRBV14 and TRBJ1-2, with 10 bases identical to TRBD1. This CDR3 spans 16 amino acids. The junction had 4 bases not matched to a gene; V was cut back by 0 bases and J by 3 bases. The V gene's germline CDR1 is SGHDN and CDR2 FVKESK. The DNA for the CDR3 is TGTGCCAGCAGCCAAGATCCGGGACAGGGGTACTATGGCTACACCTTC. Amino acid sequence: CASSQDPGQGYYGYTF.

The CDR3 loop reads CASSKTGGTQYF. The CDR3 DNA is TGTGCCAGCAGCAAAACAGGGGGTACGCAGTATTTT. The chain employs TRBV21-1 and TRBJ2-3; the table gives TRBD1 as D, unverified against the DNA. TRBV21-1 is marked as a pseudogene. There are 12 residues in the CDR3.

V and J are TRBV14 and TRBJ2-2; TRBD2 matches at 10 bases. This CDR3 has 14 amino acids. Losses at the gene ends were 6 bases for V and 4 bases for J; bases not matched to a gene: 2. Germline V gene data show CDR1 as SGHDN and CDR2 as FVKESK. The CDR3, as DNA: TGTGCCAGCAGACTAGCGGGGACCACCGGGGAGCTGTTTTTT. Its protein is CASRLAGTTGELFF.

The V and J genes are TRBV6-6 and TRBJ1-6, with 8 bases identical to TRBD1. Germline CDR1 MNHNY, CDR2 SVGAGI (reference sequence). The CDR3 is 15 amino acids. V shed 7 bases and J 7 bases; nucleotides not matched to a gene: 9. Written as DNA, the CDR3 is TGTGCCAGCACCTCTCGACAGGGGTCGAATTCACCCCTCCACTTT. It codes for CASTSRQGSNSPLHF.

CDR3 protein: CASSPPVGRDGNTIYF. As DNA, the CDR3 is TGTGCCAGCTCACCACCTGTCGGGAGAGATGGAAACACCATATATTTT. The V gene is TRBV18, the J gene TRBJ1-3; D gene ambiguous. The V end lost 0 bases, the J end lost 3 bases, and 12 bases lay between the germline ends. Germline V gene lookup returns CDR1 KGHSH and CDR2 LQKENI. This CDR3 has 16 amino acids.

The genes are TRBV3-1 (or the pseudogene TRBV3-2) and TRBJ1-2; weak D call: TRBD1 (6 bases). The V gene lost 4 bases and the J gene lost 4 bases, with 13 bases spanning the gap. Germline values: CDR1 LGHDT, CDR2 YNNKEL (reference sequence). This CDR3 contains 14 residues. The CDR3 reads CASSPLGQSYGYTF. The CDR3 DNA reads TGTGCCAGCAGCCCGCTAGGACAGTCCTATGGCTACACCTTC.

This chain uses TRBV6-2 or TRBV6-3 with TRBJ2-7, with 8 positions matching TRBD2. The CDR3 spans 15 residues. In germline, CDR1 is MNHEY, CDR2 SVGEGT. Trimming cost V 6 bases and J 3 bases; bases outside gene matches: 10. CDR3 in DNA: TGTGCCAGCAGCGACGGACGGGGGGGCGGCTACGAGCAGTACTTC. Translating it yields CASSDGRGGGYEQYF.

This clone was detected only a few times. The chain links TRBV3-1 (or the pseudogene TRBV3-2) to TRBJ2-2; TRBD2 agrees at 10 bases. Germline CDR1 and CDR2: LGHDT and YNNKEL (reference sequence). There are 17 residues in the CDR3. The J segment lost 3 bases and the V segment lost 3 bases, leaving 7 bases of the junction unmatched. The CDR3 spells CASSQRLAGEHTGELFF. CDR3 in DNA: TGTGCCAGCAGCCAGAGGCTAGCGGGGGAGCACACCGGGGAGCTGTTTTTT.

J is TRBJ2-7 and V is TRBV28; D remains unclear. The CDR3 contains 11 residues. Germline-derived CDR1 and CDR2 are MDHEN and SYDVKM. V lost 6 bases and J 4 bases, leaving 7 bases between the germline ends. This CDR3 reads CASRIEYEQYF. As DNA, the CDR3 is TGTGCCAGCAGGATCGAGTACGAGCAGTACTTC.

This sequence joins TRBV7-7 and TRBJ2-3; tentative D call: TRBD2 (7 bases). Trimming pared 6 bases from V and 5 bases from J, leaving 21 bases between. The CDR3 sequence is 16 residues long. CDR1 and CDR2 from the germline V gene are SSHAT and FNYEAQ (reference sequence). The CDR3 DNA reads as TGTGCCAGCAGTCGAATGGGGGGGCCCCCCGGAGATACGCAGTATTTT. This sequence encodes CASSRMGGPPGDTQYF. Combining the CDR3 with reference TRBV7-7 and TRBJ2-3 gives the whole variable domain GAGVSQSPRYKVTKRGQDVTLRCDPISSHATLYWYQQALGQGPEFLTYFNYEAQPDKSGLPSDRFSAERPEGSISTLTIQRTEQRDSAMYRCASSRMGGPPGDTQYFGPGTRLTVL.